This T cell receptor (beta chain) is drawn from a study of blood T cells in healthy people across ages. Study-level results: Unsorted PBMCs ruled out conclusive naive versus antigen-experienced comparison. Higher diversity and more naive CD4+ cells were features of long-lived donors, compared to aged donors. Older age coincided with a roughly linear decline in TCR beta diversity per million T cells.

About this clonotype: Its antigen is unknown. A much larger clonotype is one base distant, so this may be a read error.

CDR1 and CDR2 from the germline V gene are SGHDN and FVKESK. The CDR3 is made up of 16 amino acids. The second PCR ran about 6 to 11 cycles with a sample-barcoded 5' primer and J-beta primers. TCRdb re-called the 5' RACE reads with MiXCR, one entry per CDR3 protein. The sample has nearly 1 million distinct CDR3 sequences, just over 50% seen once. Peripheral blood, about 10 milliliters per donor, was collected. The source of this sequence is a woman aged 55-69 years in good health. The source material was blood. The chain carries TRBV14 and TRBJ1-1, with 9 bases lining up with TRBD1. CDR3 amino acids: CASNQATGGLNTEAFF. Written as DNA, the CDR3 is TGTGCCAGCAACCAAGCGACAGGGGGGTTGAACACTGAAGCTTTCTTT.